These 30 T cell receptor beta chains were all obtained from the same sample, sequenced in a study of blood T cell repertoires in COVID-19. Using immunoSEQ multiplex PCR, the repertoire was profiled, and TCRdb retains in-frame clones only, with some absent. The table lists around 190,000 clones, around 87% of them singletons. The specimen sequenced was PBMCs or T cells enriched from blood (not recorded which). The receptors were sampled from a woman in her 40s in a cohort exposed to, infected with or recovered from COVID-19 (not recorded which).

In its sample, this clone was seen a few times. The CDR3 is CASSGDGVTGGYTF. CDR3 nucleotide sequence: TGCGCCAGCAGCGGTGACGGAGTTACCGGTGGCTACACCTTC. V gene TRBV5-1 combines with J gene TRBJ1-2; D unclear. V dropped 4 bases and J dropped 7 bases, with 17 bases sitting between them. Germline values: CDR1 SGHRS, CDR2 YFSETQ. This CDR3 is 14 amino acids long.

V and J are TRBV28 and TRBJ1-1; unclear D gene. Germline V gene data show CDR1 as MDHEN and CDR2 as SYDVKM. The ends were cut back, 1 base at V and 0 bases at J, with 6 bases in the middle. This CDR3 has 14 residues. The CDR3: CASSLYGVNTEAFF. For the CDR3, the DNA is TGTGCCAGCAGTTTATACGGGGTGAACACTGAAGCTTTCTTT.

The chain has TRBV12-3 or TRBV12-4 and TRBJ1-2, with no clear D. This CDR3 is built from 12 residues. The V end was cut by 10 bases, the J end by 8 bases, with 17 bases between. CDR3 loop: CATIARDGGYTF. The CDR3 region has the DNA TGTGCCACCATTGCCCGGGATGGGGGCTACACCTTC.

This clone was recorded once. The chain has TRBV5-4 and TRBJ2-7; weak D call: TRBD1 (5 bases). The CDR3 is 14 residues long. V was cut by 4 bases and J by 6 bases, with 17 bases left in between. CDR1 is SGHNT, CDR2 YYREEE, per germline (reference sequence). The CDR3 DNA reads as TGTGCCAGCAGCCGGTGGACAACAGGCCTCGAGCAGTACTTC. Translated, it gives CASSRWTTGLEQYF.

V and J are TRBV12-5 and TRBJ2-5, with 8 bases fitting TRBD1. Trimming took 6 bases from V and 3 from J; bases not matched to a gene: 9. The CDR3 spans 15 residues. Germline V gene sequence: CDR1 LGHNT, CDR2 FRNRAP. CDR3 in amino acids: CASGHYDRGKETQYF. The CDR3 DNA reads as TGTGCTAGTGGCCATTACGACAGGGGAAAAGAGACCCAGTACTTC.

The sample holds one count of this clone. V gene TRBV5-5 combines with J gene TRBJ2-7; 8 nucleotides align to TRBD1. The ends lost 4 bases at V and 5 bases at J; junction bases unmatched: 11. This CDR3 has 15 residues. Per the germline V gene, CDR1 is SGHKS and CDR2 is YYEKEE (reference sequence). The CDR3 region is CASSPSRTGYHEQYF. In nucleotides, the CDR3 is TGTGCCAGCAGCCCCTCCCGGACAGGGTACCACGAGCAGTACTTC.

This clone occurred once. V gene TRBV11-3 combines with J gene TRBJ1-1; 7 bases agree with TRBD1. From germline, CDR1 is SGHNT and CDR2 YENEEA. The CDR3 has 16 residues. Losses at the gene ends were 4 bases for V and 5 bases for J; bases not matched to a gene: 13. CDR3 region: CASSSFFTGDGTEAFF. CDR3 nucleotides: TGTGCCAGCAGCTCTTTCTTCACAGGGGATGGTACTGAAGCTTTCTTT.

J is TRBJ2-1 and V is TRBV6-5; 10 bases line up with TRBD2. The CDR3 has 15 amino acids. Per germline, CDR1 MNHEY and CDR2 SVGAGI. Trimming took 6 bases from V and 5 from J; bases not matched to a gene: 7. CDR3 sequence reads: CASRGGLAVNNEQFF. In DNA, the CDR3 is TGTGCCAGCAGGGGAGGACTAGCGGTCAACAATGAGCAGTTCTTC.

V gene TRBV7-9 combines with J gene TRBJ2-1; 8 bases map to TRBD2. The ends lost 4 bases at V and 7 bases at J; junction bases unmatched: 6. Germline-derived CDR1 and CDR2 are SEHNR and FQNEAQ (reference sequence). The CDR3 length is 14 residues. CDR3 protein: CASSWLASGNEQFF. DNA of the CDR3: TGTGCCAGCAGCTGGTTGGCTAGCGGGAATGAGCAGTTCTTC.

V usage is TRBV5-5 and J usage is TRBJ1-4; D not certain. The CDR3 extends over 14 amino acids. Trimming took 1 base from V and 5 from J, leaving 9 bases between them. CDR1 SGHKS and CDR2 YYEKEE come from the germline V gene (reference sequence). CDR3 DNA: TGTGCCAGCAGCTTGTTAGCTGAAAATGAAAAACTGTTTTTT. Translation: CASSLLAENEKLFF.

J is TRBJ1-1 and V is TRBV7-8; maybe TRBD1 (6 bases). Per germline, CDR1 SGHVS and CDR2 FQNEAQ. The CDR3 contains 15 residues. The ends were cut back, 4 bases at V and 5 bases at J, with 17 bases in the middle. The CDR3 sequence is CASSSIGQFSTEAFF. The CDR3 coding sequence is TGTGCCAGCAGCTCAATAGGACAGTTCTCGACTGAAGCTTTCTTT.

This clone came up a few times. The chain joins TRBV19 to TRBJ2-7; D remains ambiguous. Germline CDR1 reads LNHDA; CDR2 reads SQIVND (reference sequence). The V end was cut by 4 bases, the J end by 4 bases, with 11 bases between. The CDR3 totals 13 residues. CDR3 in DNA: TGTGCCAGTAGTAGCGGCCTCTGGTACGAGCAGTACTTC. It is translated as CASSSGLWYEQYF.

The V gene is TRBV12-3 or TRBV12-4, the J gene TRBJ1-2; no firm D call. The ends were cut back, 3 bases at V and 1 base at J, with 6 bases in the middle. The CDR3 extends over 13 amino acids. Here the CDR3 DNA reads TGTGCCAGCAGTTTTCGGGTTAACTATGGCTACACCTTC. Translated: CASSFRVNYGYTF.

The V call is TRBV5-6, the J call TRBJ1-2; possibly TRBD1 for D (5 bases). This CDR3 region has 15 residues. The germline V gene has CDR1 SGHDT and CDR2 YYEEEE. V was clipped by 0 bases and J by 5 bases, with 14 bases between them. As DNA, the CDR3 is TGTGCCAGCAGCTTGGCCAGGCAGGGAGGGTATGGCTACACCTTC. It is translated as CASSLARQGGYGYTF.

The genes are TRBV27 and TRBJ2-7; 10 nucleotides align to TRBD1. J was trimmed by 5 bases and V by 4 bases; bases with no gene match: 8. The CDR3 loop spans 15 amino acids. Germline CDR1 and CDR2: MNHEY and SMNVEV (reference sequence). The DNA for the CDR3 is TGTGCCAGCAGTTCCCCGGGACAGGGGTTCCACGAGCAGTACTTC. Its translation is CASSSPGQGFHEQYF.

The chain recombines TRBV7-8 with TRBJ2-7; 11 nucleotides line up with TRBD1. There are 14 residues in the CDR3. Per the germline V gene, CDR1 is SGHVS and CDR2 is FQNEAQ. Losses at the gene ends were 4 bases for V and 3 bases for J; bases not matched to a gene: 2. Here the CDR3 DNA reads TGTGCCAGCAGCTACGGGACAGGGGGCTACGAGCAGTACTTC. Translation gives CASSYGTGGYEQYF.

The gene calls are TRBV10-3 and TRBJ2-1; 7 bases are a match to TRBD2. The CDR3 is made up of 18 amino acids. With 4 bases clipped from V and 0 bases from J, the junction kept 12 bases outside the gene matches. Germline V lookup: CDR1 ENHRY, CDR2 SYGVKD. Here the CDR3 reads CAISGTSGGSISYNEQFF. CDR3 DNA: TGTGCCATCAGTGGGACTAGTGGGGGATCTATCTCCTACAATGAGCAGTTCTTC.

The J gene is TRBJ2-1, the V gene TRBV4-1; D is unclear. Germline CDR1 MGHRA, CDR2 YSYEKL. There are 15 residues in the CDR3. V was pared by 0 bases and J by 4 bases, with 10 bases between. The CDR3 DNA reads TGCGCCAGCAGCCAAGATTGGAGTGGTTACAATGAGCAGTTCTTC. This sequence encodes CASSQDWSGYNEQFF.

V gene TRBV10-3 combines with J gene TRBJ1-4; the D gene is possibly TRBD1 (5 bases). Trimming removed 6 bases from V and 1 base from J, with 6 bases in between. From germline, CDR1 is ENHRY and CDR2 SYGVKD. The CDR3 runs to 13 residues. The CDR3 region is CAIRQETNEKLFF. CDR3 DNA: TGTGCCATCAGACAGGAAACTAATGAAAAACTGTTTTTT.

This chain joins TRBV4-1 and TRBJ2-1; TRBD2 matches 7 bases. Germline V gene lookup returns CDR1 MGHRA and CDR2 YSYEKL. The CDR3 consists of 16 residues. Unmatched junction bases numbered 10, after V lost 4 bases and J lost 4 bases. The CDR3 protein is CASSPFQASGYNEQFF. The CDR3 DNA sequence: TGCGCCAGCAGCCCCTTCCAGGCTAGCGGATACAATGAGCAGTTCTTC.

V is TRBV27 and J is TRBJ2-2; D not certain. CDR3 size: 14 residues. Trimming took off 2 bases at V and 3 bases at J, with 7 bases between the two ends. Per germline, CDR1 MNHEY and CDR2 SMNVEV (reference sequence). CDR3: CASSLRLYTGELFF. CDR3 in DNA: TGTGCCAGCAGTTTACGTCTTTACACCGGGGAGCTGTTTTTT.

The chain recombines TRBV9 with TRBJ1-6; 8 bases agree with TRBD1. After removal of 3 bases from V and 9 bases from J, the junction contained 8 bases not matched to a gene. The CDR3 length is 15 residues. Germline CDR1 reads SGDLS; CDR2 reads YYNGEE. CDR3 sequence reads: CASSADREVGSPLHF. The CDR3 DNA reads TGTGCCAGCAGCGCGGACAGGGAGGTCGGTTCACCCCTCCACTTT. Using reference TRBV9 and TRBJ1-6 for the parts outside the CDR3, the full variable domain is DSGVTQTPKHLITATGQRVTLRCSPRSGDLSVYWYQQSLDQGLQFLIQYYNGEERAKGNILERFSAQQFPDLHSELNLSSLELGDSALYFCASSADREVGSPLHFGNGTRLTVT.

In its sample, this clone was seen a few times. The V and J genes are TRBV6-2 or TRBV6-3 and TRBJ1-1; D gene ambiguous. The CDR3 runs 13 residues. The V and J ends lost 0 bases and 4 bases respectively, with 6 bases between them. CDR1 is MNHEY, CDR2 SVGEGT, per germline. The CDR3 loop is CASSYSRGTEAFF. The CDR3 nucleotides are TGTGCCAGCAGTTACTCACGGGGCACTGAAGCTTTCTTT.

The V gene is TRBV11-2, the J gene TRBJ2-2; possible D gene TRBD2, 5 bases. Trimming cost V 4 bases and J 0 bases, with 15 bases left between them. Per the germline V gene, CDR1 is SGHAT and CDR2 is FQNNGV. The CDR3 extends over 17 amino acids. CDR3 protein: CASSSKRVYSNTGELFF. In DNA form, the CDR3 reads TGTGCCAGCAGCTCTAAGAGGGTTTACTCGAACACCGGGGAGCTGTTTTTT.

V usage is TRBV6-5 and J usage is TRBJ2-1; D unclear. The CDR3 is 13 amino acids. V lost 0 bases and J 7 bases, leaving 7 bases between the germline ends. Germline assignment: CDR1 MNHEY and CDR2 SVGAGI. The CDR3 bases are TGTGCCAGCAGTTACTCGTTTCAGAATGAGCAGTTCTTC. Amino acids: CASSYSFQNEQFF.

This clone was observed a handful of times. The chain employs TRBV11-2 and TRBJ2-1, with D tentatively TRBD1 (5 bases). The CDR3 sequence is 13 residues long. The germline V and J ends were trimmed by 5 bases and 10 bases, with 15 bases remaining between them. CDR1 is SGHAT, CDR2 FQNNGV, per germline. CDR3 nucleotides: TGTGCCAGCAGCCCAGGGCCCGGAGAGGAGCAGTTCTTC. Encoded protein: CASSPGPGEEQFF.

V and J are TRBV5-5 and TRBJ2-7, with 7 bases aligning to TRBD2. The germline CDR1 and CDR2 sequences are SGHKS and YYEKEE (reference sequence). This CDR3 has 14 amino acids. V lost 4 bases and J lost 5; bases outside the gene matches: 9. CDR3 loop: CASSLGGGNDEQYF. DNA for the CDR3: TGTGCCAGCAGCCTGGGGGGAGGGAACGACGAGCAGTACTTC.

This sequence joins TRBV6-2 or TRBV6-3 and TRBJ2-1; TRBD2 agrees at 8 bases. The germline V gene encodes CDR1 MNHEY and CDR2 SVGEGT. With V trimmed by 6 bases and J by 4 bases, 8 bases remained unmatched. The CDR3 spans 15 residues. CDR3 loop: CASSSLAAYYNEQFF. CDR3 bases: TGTGCCAGCAGCTCACTAGCGGCCTATTACAATGAGCAGTTCTTC.

This clone came up once. The chain carries TRBV19 and TRBJ2-6; possibly TRBD2 for D (6 bases). With 4 bases removed from V and 0 bases from J, the gap between germline ends came to 22 bases. This CDR3 has 20 residues. Germline V gives CDR1 LNHDA, CDR2 SQIVND (reference sequence). This CDR3 reads CASSTLYAGTDSSGANVLTF. In nucleotides, the CDR3 is TGTGCCAGTAGTACCCTGTACGCGGGGACCGATAGCTCTGGGGCCAACGTCCTGACTTTC.

V usage is TRBV7-9 and J usage is TRBJ1-2; 10 bases map to TRBD1. V lost 3 bases, J lost 8 bases, and 12 bases stayed unmatched. Germline V gene lookup returns CDR1 SEHNR and CDR2 FQNEAQ (reference sequence). The CDR3 has 16 residues. CDR3 in DNA: TGTGCCAGCAGCTTCCCCCTTACCGGGACAGGGGAAGGCTACACCTTC. As protein: CASSFPLTGTGEGYTF.